This note documents a single TCR beta chain sequence. The antigen is not known. TCRdb's copy holds only in-frame clones and misses some; the assay was immunoSEQ multiplex PCR. The data contain 52,000 or so clones, more than 70% of them singletons. These data are taken from a study of T cell responses to AZD1222 COVID-19 vaccine. Findings and caveats of the study: Donors were largely white British and mainly female; clonal diversity was possibly underestimated. Spike was spanned by vaccine-associated CD4 TCRs, with dominance at 160-218 and 743-854. AZD1222 recipients seropositive at baseline numbered only six.

This sequence originates from an adult in good health. The sample in question was peripheral blood, obtained on day 0 of MenACWY control vaccination.

The CDR3 region is CASSLRSDYEQYF. The CDR3 DNA follows: TGTGCCAGCAGCTTAAGGTCTGACTACGAGCAGTACTTC. The genes are TRBV7-9 and TRBJ2-7; unclear D gene. The CDR3 has 13 residues. Between the trimmed V and J ends, which lost 2 bases and 3 bases, there was a span of 8 bases. Germline CDR1 SEHNR, CDR2 FQNEAQ (reference sequence).